The 30 T cell receptor beta chains listed next were all sequenced from one sample in a study of blood T cell repertoires in COVID-19 (dated by TCRdb to the early 2020s). Libraries were built with the immunoSEQ multiplex PCR assay. Held by TCRdb, this immuneACCESS table contains in-frame sequences only and omits some clones. Under half of the omission traces to an unresolved V gene where checked; the cause of the rest is unknown. The sample data list 150,000 to 200,000 clones, and around 83% of these were observed just once. The ten largest clonotypes hold less than 10% of the sample. The sample taken for sequencing was peripheral blood. Receptors originate from a woman in her 70s with COVID-19, enrolled during active disease.

The rearrangement joins TRBV19 to TRBJ2-7; 8 bases fit TRBD2. CDR1 is LNHDA and CDR2 is SQIVND in the germline V gene (reference sequence). The length of the CDR3 is 15 residues. V shed 3 bases, J shed 6 bases, and the junction held 10 bases outside the gene matches. The CDR3 is CASSIGRGGTVEQYF. Here the CDR3 DNA reads TGTGCCAGTAGTATCGGGAGGGGAGGGACCGTCGAGCAGTACTTC.

This clone was seen many times. The chain is built from TRBV9 and TRBJ1-2; D unresolved. Germline CDR1 reads SGDLS; CDR2 reads YYNGEE. V was shortened by 2 bases and J by 6 bases, with 20 bases between the two germline ends. The CDR3 loop spans 16 amino acids. The DNA of the CDR3 is TGTGCCAGCAGCGTCCTCGCCGTCCCCGGGATGGATGGCTACACCTTC. Amino acid sequence: CASSVLAVPGMDGYTF.

The chain uses TRBV4-2 and TRBJ2-2; D may be TRBD2 (6 bases). V was shortened by 1 base and J by 1 base, with 13 bases between the two germline ends. There are 17 residues in the CDR3. Germline V gene data show CDR1 as LGHNA and CDR2 as YNFKEQ. CDR3 residues: CASSQGPQGGNTGELFF. In DNA form, the CDR3 reads TGTGCCAGCAGCCAAGGCCCCCAGGGAGGGAACACCGGGGAGCTGTTTTTT.

The CDR3 DNA follows: TGTGCCAGCAGCCAATGGACTAGCGGGAACAATGAGCAGTTCTTC. Protein: CASSQWTSGNNEQFF. V and J are TRBV3-1 (or the pseudogene TRBV3-2) and TRBJ2-1; 12 bases agree with TRBD2. The CDR3 spans 15 residues. Germline V CDR1 and CDR2: LGHDT, YNNKEL (reference sequence). V was clipped by 2 bases and J by 5 bases; unmatched bases: 1.

The V gene is TRBV5-4, the J gene TRBJ2-6; D gene uncertain. The CDR3 runs to 13 residues. Trimming took 4 bases from V and 2 from J, leaving 4 bases between them. Germline assignment: CDR1 SGHNT and CDR2 YYREEE (reference sequence). CDR3 protein: CASSRPGANVLTF. In nucleotides, the CDR3 is TGTGCCAGCAGCCGTCCTGGGGCCAACGTCCTGACTTTC. The whole variable domain, remainder taken from reference TRBV5-4 and TRBJ2-6, is ETGVTQSPTHLIKTRGQQVTLRCSSQSGHNTVSWYQQALGQGPQFIFQYYREEENGRGNFPPRFSGLQFPNYSSELNVNALELDDSALYLCASSRPGANVLTFGAGSRLTVL.

Only a few counts were recorded for this clone. This chain joins TRBV7-8 and TRBJ1-1; D is perhaps TRBD1 (5 bases). Germline V gene sequence: CDR1 SGHVS, CDR2 FQNEAQ. Deletions cut 4 bases from V and 2 bases from J, with 14 bases between. The CDR3 sequence is 15 residues long. The DNA of the CDR3 is TGTGCCAGCAGCTGGGGCCCCGACAAAAACACTGAAGCTTTCTTT. It translates to CASSWGPDKNTEAFF.

The V and J genes are TRBV10-2 and TRBJ2-3; 7 bases match TRBD2. The J segment lost 2 bases and the V segment lost 5 bases, leaving 10 bases of the junction unmatched. The CDR3 runs 16 residues. Germline CDR1 is WSHSY and CDR2 is SAAADI. CDR3 nucleotide sequence: TGCGCCAGCAGTTCCTCTTCTAGCGGAATCACAGATACGCAGTATTTT. It is translated as CASSSSSSGITDTQYF.

V is TRBV5-5 and J is TRBJ2-7; 9 nucleotides line up with TRBD2. The trim removed 5 bases at V and 3 bases at J, leaving 9 bases unmatched. Germline-derived CDR1 and CDR2 are SGHKS and YYEKEE (reference sequence). The CDR3 covers 15 residues. The CDR3: CASSFSGRMLYEQYF. For the CDR3, the DNA is TGTGCCAGCAGTTTTAGCGGGAGAATGCTCTACGAGCAGTACTTC.

This sequence joins TRBV4-1 and TRBJ1-6, with D uncertain. Germline assignment: CDR1 MGHRA and CDR2 YSYEKL. The germline V and J ends were trimmed by 0 bases and 8 bases, with 20 bases remaining between them. There are 18 residues in the CDR3. The CDR3 region is CASSQEGPPRSTYSPLHF. The CDR3 DNA sequence: TGCGCCAGCAGCCAAGAAGGCCCCCCTAGGAGTACTTATTCACCCCTCCACTTT.

CDR3 residues: CASSPQLQGRTGYTF. CDR3 nucleotide sequence: TGTGCCAGCAGTCCCCAACTCCAGGGAAGGACGGGCTACACCTTC. This rearrangement joins TRBV28 to TRBJ1-2; TRBD1 might be the D (5 bases). The CDR3 contains 15 residues. Trimming pared 5 bases from V and 8 bases from J, leaving 21 bases between. Germline CDR1 and CDR2: MDHEN and SYDVKM.

The chain carries TRBV2 and TRBJ1-5; 7 positions match TRBD1. The V gene end was trimmed by 6 bases and the J gene end by 5 bases; junction bases not matched to a gene: 7. The CDR3 covers 14 residues. In germline, CDR1 is SNHLY, CDR2 FYNNEI. CDR3 in amino acids: CASRRQGFDQPQHF. The CDR3 DNA reads as TGTGCCAGCAGACGACAGGGTTTCGATCAGCCCCAGCATTTT.

This clone has only a few counts. This CDR3 is CASSIVGPGQSPLHF. CDR3 DNA sequence: TGTGCCAGTAGTATCGTCGGGCCAGGGCAATCACCCCTCCACTTT. V usage is TRBV19 and J usage is TRBJ1-6; D possibly corresponds to TRBD1 (5 bases). CDR3 length: 15 residues. The V gene lost 3 bases and the J gene lost 10 bases, with 16 bases spanning the gap. CDR1 LNHDA and CDR2 SQIVND come from the germline V gene (reference sequence).

The genes are TRBV3-1 (or the pseudogene TRBV3-2) and TRBJ1-1, with D maybe TRBD1 (6 bases). V was pared by 6 bases and J by 5 bases, with 16 bases between. CDR3 length: 14 amino acids. Germline lookup yields CDR1 LGHDT and CDR2 YNNKEL (reference sequence). The CDR3 DNA follows: TGTGCCAGCAGTAACCGGGGGGCGGAAACTGAAGCTTTCTTT. The encoded protein is CASSNRGAETEAFF.

This clone was seen once. The chain carries TRBV15 and TRBJ2-1; TRBD2 agrees at 9 bases. This CDR3 spans 16 amino acids. The germline V gene encodes CDR1 LNHNV and CDR2 YYDKDF (reference sequence). Trimming removed 3 bases from V and 6 bases from J; junction bases left unmatched: 9. CDR3 sequence reads: CATSRSAAGGVNEQFF. The DNA for the CDR3 is TGTGCCACCAGCAGGTCGGCCGCGGGAGGGGTCAATGAGCAGTTCTTC.

The rearrangement joins TRBV3-1 (or the pseudogene TRBV3-2) to TRBJ1-2; 11 positions agree with TRBD1. Germline CDR1 LGHDT, CDR2 YNNKEL (reference sequence). V gave up 2 bases and J gave up 8 bases; unmatched junction bases: 10. This CDR3 region has 16 residues. This CDR3 is CASSQQWDRGTGGYTF. CDR3 nucleotides: TGTGCCAGCAGCCAACAATGGGACAGGGGGACCGGAGGCTACACCTTC.

The V gene is TRBV9, the J gene TRBJ2-5, with D perhaps TRBD2 (6 bases). The CDR3 sequence is 15 residues long. Trimming left V 3 bases short and J 5 bases short, with 17 bases between. Germline V gene sequence: CDR1 SGDLS, CDR2 YYNGEE. The CDR3 sequence is CASSGVGRIWETQYF. The DNA of the CDR3 is TGTGCCAGCAGCGGCGTCGGGAGAATTTGGGAGACCCAGTACTTC.

This sequence joins TRBV7-7 and TRBJ2-5; D is perhaps TRBD1 (6 bases). Germline CDR1 and CDR2: SSHAT and FNYEAQ (reference sequence). The V gene lost 0 bases and the J gene lost 3 bases, with 11 bases spanning the gap. This CDR3 comprises 15 residues. CDR3 coding DNA: TGTGCCAGCAGCTTAGCGTTTAGGACAGAAGAGACCCAGTACTTC. Protein product: CASSLAFRTEETQYF.

The CDR3 sequence: CATSDAQGLVETQYF. Written as DNA, the CDR3 is TGTGCCACCAGTGACGCACAGGGGTTGGTAGAGACCCAGTACTTC. The V gene is TRBV24-1, the J gene TRBJ2-5; 7 bases agree with TRBD1. The CDR3 covers 15 residues. The germline V gene encodes CDR1 KGHDR and CDR2 SFDVKD. V dropped 4 bases and J dropped 4; count of bases not matched to a gene: 8.

The rearrangement joins TRBV4-2 to TRBJ2-7; 10 bases map to TRBD1. CDR1 is LGHNA and CDR2 is YNFKEQ in the germline V gene. This CDR3 has 14 residues. V lost 5 bases, J lost 2 bases, and 3 bases stayed unmatched. CDR3 sequence (DNA): TGTGCCAGCAGCGGAGGGACAGGGGCCTACGAGCAGTACTTC. Translated: CASSGGTGAYEQYF.

The V and J genes are TRBV6-2 or TRBV6-3 and TRBJ2-7; TRBD1 agrees at 7 bases. The CDR3 consists of 14 residues. The V gene end was trimmed by 2 bases and the J gene end by 3 bases; junction bases not matched to a gene: 4. Per germline, CDR1 MNHEY and CDR2 SVGEGT. DNA for the CDR3: TGTGCCAGCAGTTACCCGGGACAGCTCTACGAGCAGTACTTC. Its protein is CASSYPGQLYEQYF.

The gene calls are TRBV18 and TRBJ1-1, with D unresolved. CDR3 length equals 15 residues. The V and J ends lost 3 bases and 1 base respectively, with 12 bases between them. Germline CDR1 and CDR2: KGHSH and LQKENI. DNA of the CDR3: TGTGCCAGCTCACCTGGTCCAGGCTCGAACACTGAAGCTTTCTTT. Protein sequence: CASSPGPGSNTEAFF.

The chain recombines TRBV20-1 with TRBJ1-2; 10 positions agree with TRBD1. The CDR3 contains 13 residues. V shed 4 bases, J shed 8 bases, and the junction held 7 bases outside the gene matches. The V gene's germline CDR1 is DFQATT and CDR2 SNEGSKA (reference sequence). The CDR3 sequence is CSATDRGLEGYTF. The CDR3 DNA reads TGCAGTGCTACTGACAGGGGGCTTGAGGGCTACACCTTC.

This rearrangement joins TRBV5-1 to TRBJ1-2; perhaps TRBD1 as D (5 bases). The CDR3 length is 17 residues. Trimming shortened V by 6 bases and J by 2 bases, and 23 bases separated the two germline ends. The germline CDR1 and CDR2 sequences are SGHRS and YFSETQ. The CDR3 sequence is CASTQVGGRASNYGYTF. The CDR3 DNA sequence: TGCGCCAGCACCCAGGTCGGGGGAAGGGCGTCAAACTATGGCTACACCTTC.

The chain uses TRBV6-5 and TRBJ2-1; 9 bases map to TRBD1. The CDR3 has 15 residues. Trimming removed 9 bases from V and 7 bases from J; junction bases left unmatched: 13. Germline CDR1 reads MNHEY; CDR2 reads SVGAGI. In nucleotides, the CDR3 is TGTGCCAGACACCCCCCGGACGACAGGGGGAATGAGCAGTTCTTC. The encoded protein is CARHPPDDRGNEQFF.

The chain links TRBV4-1 to TRBJ2-7, with TRBD2 matching 8 bases. Germline assignment: CDR1 MGHRA and CDR2 YSYEKL. V gave up 4 bases and J gave up 2 bases; unmatched junction bases: 16. The CDR3 extends over 18 amino acids. The CDR3 spells CASSRDRSGSLGPYEQYF. CDR3 DNA: TGCGCCAGCAGCCGAGATAGAAGCGGGAGTTTGGGCCCCTACGAGCAGTACTTC.

V and J are TRBV28 and TRBJ2-4, with D tentatively TRBD1 (5 bases). V dropped 6 bases and J dropped 2 bases, with 8 bases sitting between them. The CDR3 is 13 residues long. Germline CDR1 MDHEN, CDR2 SYDVKM. CDR3: CASRRQTKNIQYF. The CDR3 bases are TGTGCCAGCAGGCGACAGACCAAAAACATTCAGTACTTC.

The chain joins TRBV6-2 or TRBV6-3 to TRBJ1-5, with TRBD1 matching over 8 bases. There are 15 residues in the CDR3. The trim removed 2 bases at V and 6 bases at J, leaving 6 bases unmatched. Per germline, CDR1 MNHEY and CDR2 SVGEGT. The DNA of the CDR3 is TGTGCCAGCAGTTACCGCGGCGGACAGGGTCAGCCCCAGCATTTT. It yields the protein CASSYRGGQGQPQHF.

The chain links TRBV6-6 to TRBJ1-1, with 7 positions matching TRBD1. This CDR3 has 14 amino acids. Germline trimming cut 5 bases from V and 2 bases from J; bases unmatched to any gene: 5. Per germline, CDR1 MNHNY and CDR2 SVGAGI (reference sequence). CDR3 protein: CASSRQGPNTEAFF. CDR3 bases: TGTGCCAGCAGTAGACAGGGACCAAACACTGAAGCTTTCTTT.

The V gene is TRBV11-2, the J gene TRBJ2-7, with TRBD2 identical over 13 bases. Germline assignment: CDR1 SGHAT and CDR2 FQNNGV. The ends lost 1 base at V and 3 bases at J; junction bases unmatched: 12. The CDR3 is 19 amino acids. The DNA for the CDR3 is TGTGCCAGCAGCTTAGCCGAGACTAGCGGGAGGAGGGGTTTCTACGAGCAGTACTTC. Protein sequence: CASSLAETSGRRGFYEQYF.

The V call is TRBV20-1, the J call TRBJ2-1, with TRBD2 matching over 7 bases. V lost 3 bases, J lost 6 bases, and 11 bases stayed unmatched. The germline CDR1 and CDR2 sequences are DFQATT and SNEGSKA (reference sequence). The length of the CDR3 is 15 residues. This CDR3 reads CSASSIAGEVNEQFF. CDR3 DNA sequence: TGCAGTGCTAGTTCTATTGCGGGAGAGGTCAATGAGCAGTTCTTC.